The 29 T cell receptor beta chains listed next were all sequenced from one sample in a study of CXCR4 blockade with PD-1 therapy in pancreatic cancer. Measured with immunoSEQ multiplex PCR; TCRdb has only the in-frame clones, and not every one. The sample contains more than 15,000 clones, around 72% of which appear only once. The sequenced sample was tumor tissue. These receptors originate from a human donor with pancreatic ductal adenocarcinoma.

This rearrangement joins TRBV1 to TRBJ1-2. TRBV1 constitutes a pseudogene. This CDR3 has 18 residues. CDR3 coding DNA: TGCGCCAGCAGCCAAGATACGGAAACTAGGATCCTAGCCTATGGCTACACCTTC. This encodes CASSQDTETRILAYGYTF.

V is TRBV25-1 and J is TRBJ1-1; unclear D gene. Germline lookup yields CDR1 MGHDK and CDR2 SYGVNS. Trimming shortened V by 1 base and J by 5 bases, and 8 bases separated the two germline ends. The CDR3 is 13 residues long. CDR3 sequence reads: CASSEWEGTEAFF. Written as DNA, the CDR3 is TGTGCCAGCAGTGAATGGGAGGGAACTGAAGCTTTCTTT.

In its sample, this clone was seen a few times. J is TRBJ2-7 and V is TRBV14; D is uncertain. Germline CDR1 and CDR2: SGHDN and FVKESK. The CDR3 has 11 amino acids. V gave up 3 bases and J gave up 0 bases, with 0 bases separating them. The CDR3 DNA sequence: TGTGCCAGCAGCCACTCCTACGAGCAGTACTTC. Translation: CASSHSYEQYF. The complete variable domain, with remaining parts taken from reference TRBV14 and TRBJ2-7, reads EAGVTQFPSHSVIEKGQTVTLRCDPISGHDNLYWYRRVMGKEIKFLLHFVKESKQDESGMPNNRFLAERTGGTYSTLKVQPAELEDSGVYFCASSHSYEQYFGPGTRLTVT.

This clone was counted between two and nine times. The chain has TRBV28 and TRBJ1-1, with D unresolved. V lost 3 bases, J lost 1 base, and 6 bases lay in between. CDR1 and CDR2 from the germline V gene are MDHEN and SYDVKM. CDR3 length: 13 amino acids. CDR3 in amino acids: CASSFYKNTEAFF. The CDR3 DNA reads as TGTGCCAGCAGTTTTTACAAGAACACTGAAGCTTTCTTT.

CDR3: CASSTPDKAFF. CDR3 nucleotide sequence: TGTGCCAGTAGTACCCCTGACAAAGCTTTCTTT. This chain connects TRBV19 to TRBJ1-1, with no clear D. The germline V gene has CDR1 LNHDA and CDR2 SQIVND (reference sequence). CDR3 length equals 11 residues. Trimming removed 4 bases from V and 9 bases from J, with 9 bases in between. Combining the CDR3 with reference TRBV19 and TRBJ1-1 gives the whole variable domain DGGITQSPKYLFRKEGQNVTLSCEQNLNHDAMYWYRQDPGQGLRLIYYSQIVNDFQKGDIAEGYSVSREKKESFPLTVTSAQKNPTAFYLCASSTPDKAFFGQGTRLTVV.

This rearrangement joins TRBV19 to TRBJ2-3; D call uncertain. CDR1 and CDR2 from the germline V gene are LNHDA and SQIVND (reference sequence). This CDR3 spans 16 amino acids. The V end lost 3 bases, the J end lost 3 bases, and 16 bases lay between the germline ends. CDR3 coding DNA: TGTGCCAGTAGTATCAAGGGCCTTCCAGTTACAGATACGCAGTATTTT. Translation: CASSIKGLPVTDTQYF.

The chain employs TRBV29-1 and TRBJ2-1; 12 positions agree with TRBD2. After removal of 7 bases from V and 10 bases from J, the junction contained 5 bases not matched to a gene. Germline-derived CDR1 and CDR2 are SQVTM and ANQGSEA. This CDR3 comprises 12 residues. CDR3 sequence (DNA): TGCAGCGCGACTAGCGGGAGAGGGGAGCAGTTCTTC. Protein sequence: CSATSGRGEQFF.

The CDR3 nucleotides are TGTGCCAGCAGTTTATCCCTCCCTTTCTCTGGGGCCAACGTCCTGACTTTC. It translates to CASSLSLPFSGANVLTF. The rearrangement uses TRBV28 and TRBJ2-6; D uncertain. Trimming shortened V by 1 base and J by 0 bases, and 10 bases separated the two germline ends. The CDR3 is 17 amino acids. Germline CDR1 MDHEN, CDR2 SYDVKM.

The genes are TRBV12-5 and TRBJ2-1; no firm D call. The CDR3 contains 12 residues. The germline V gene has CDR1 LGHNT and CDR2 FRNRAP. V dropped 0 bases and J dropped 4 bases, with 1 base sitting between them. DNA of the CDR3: TGTGCTAGTGGTTTGGTATACAATGAGCAGTTCTTC. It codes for CASGLVYNEQFF.

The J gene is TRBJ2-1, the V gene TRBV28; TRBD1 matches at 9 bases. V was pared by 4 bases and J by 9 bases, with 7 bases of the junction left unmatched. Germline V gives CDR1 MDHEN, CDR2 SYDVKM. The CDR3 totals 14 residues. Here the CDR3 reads CASSSGTGFTEQFF. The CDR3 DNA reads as TGTGCCAGCAGTTCCGGGACAGGGTTCACTGAGCAGTTCTTC.

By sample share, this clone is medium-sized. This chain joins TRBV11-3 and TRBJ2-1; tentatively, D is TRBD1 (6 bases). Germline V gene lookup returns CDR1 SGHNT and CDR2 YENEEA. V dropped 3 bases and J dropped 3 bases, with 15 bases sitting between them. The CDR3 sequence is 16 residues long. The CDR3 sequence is CASSLVPRGDYNEQFF. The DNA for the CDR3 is TGTGCCAGCAGCTTGGTCCCCAGGGGTGACTACAATGAGCAGTTCTTC.

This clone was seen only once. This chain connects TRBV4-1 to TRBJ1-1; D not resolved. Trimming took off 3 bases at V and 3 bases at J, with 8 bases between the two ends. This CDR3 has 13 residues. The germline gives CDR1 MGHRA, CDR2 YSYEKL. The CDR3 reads CASSHGRDTEAFF. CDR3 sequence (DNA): TGCGCCAGCAGCCATGGGAGGGACACTGAAGCTTTCTTT.

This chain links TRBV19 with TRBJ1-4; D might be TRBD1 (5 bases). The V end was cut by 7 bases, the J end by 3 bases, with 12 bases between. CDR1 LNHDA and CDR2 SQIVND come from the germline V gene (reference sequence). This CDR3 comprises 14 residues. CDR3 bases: TGTGCCAGTACAGGGAGACTCCCTAATGAAAAACTGTTTTTT. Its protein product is CASTGRLPNEKLFF.

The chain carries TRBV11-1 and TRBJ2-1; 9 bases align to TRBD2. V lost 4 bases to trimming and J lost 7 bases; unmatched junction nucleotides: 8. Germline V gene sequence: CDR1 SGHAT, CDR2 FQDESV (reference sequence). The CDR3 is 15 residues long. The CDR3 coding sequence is TGTGCCAGCAGCTCCAATAGCGGGAGAGGGAATGAGCAGTTCTTC. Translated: CASSSNSGRGNEQFF.

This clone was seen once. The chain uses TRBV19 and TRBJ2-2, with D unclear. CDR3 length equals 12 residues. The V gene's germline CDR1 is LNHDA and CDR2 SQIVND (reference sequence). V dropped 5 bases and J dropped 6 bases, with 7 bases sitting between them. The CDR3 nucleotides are TGTGCCAGTAGTCCGATCGCCGGGGAGCTGTTTTTT. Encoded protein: CASSPIAGELFF. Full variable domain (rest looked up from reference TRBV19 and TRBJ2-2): DGGITQSPKYLFRKEGQNVTLSCEQNLNHDAMYWYRQDPGQGLRLIYYSQIVNDFQKGDIAEGYSVSREKKESFPLTVTSAQKNPTAFYLCASSPIAGELFFGEGSRLTVL.

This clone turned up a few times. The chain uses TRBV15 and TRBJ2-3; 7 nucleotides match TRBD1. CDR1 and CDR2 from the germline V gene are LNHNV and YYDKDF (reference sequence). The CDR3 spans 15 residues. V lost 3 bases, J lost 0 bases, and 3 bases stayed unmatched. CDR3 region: CATSRWDSSTDTQYF. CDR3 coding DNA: TGTGCCACCAGCAGGTGGGACAGCAGCACAGATACGCAGTATTTT.

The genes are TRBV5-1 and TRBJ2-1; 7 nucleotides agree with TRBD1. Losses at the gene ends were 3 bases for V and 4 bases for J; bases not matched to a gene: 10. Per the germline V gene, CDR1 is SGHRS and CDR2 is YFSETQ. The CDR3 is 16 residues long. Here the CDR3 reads CASSSRQGTIYNEQFF. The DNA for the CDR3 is TGCGCCAGCAGCTCCCGACAGGGCACGATTTACAATGAGCAGTTCTTC.

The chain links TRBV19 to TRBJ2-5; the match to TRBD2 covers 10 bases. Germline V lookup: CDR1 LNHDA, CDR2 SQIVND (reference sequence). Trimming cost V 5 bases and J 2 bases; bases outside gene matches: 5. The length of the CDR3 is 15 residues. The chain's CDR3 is CASSALLAGQETQYF. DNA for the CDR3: TGTGCCAGTAGTGCCTTACTAGCGGGGCAAGAGACCCAGTACTTC.

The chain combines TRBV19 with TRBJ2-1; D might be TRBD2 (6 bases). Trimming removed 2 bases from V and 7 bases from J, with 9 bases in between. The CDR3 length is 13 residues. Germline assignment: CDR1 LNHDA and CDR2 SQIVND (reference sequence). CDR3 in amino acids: CASSIPGANEQFF. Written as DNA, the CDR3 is TGTGCCAGTAGTATACCGGGAGCTAATGAGCAGTTCTTC.

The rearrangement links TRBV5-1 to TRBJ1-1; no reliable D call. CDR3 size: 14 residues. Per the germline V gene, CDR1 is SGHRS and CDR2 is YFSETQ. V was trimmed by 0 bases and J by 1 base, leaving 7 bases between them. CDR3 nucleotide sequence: TGCGCCAGCAGCTTGGACAGATGGAACACTGAAGCTTTCTTT. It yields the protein CASSLDRWNTEAFF. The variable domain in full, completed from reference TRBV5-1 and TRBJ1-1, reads KAGVTQTPRYLIKTRGQQVTLSCSPISGHRSVSWYQQTPGQGLQFLFEYFSETQRNKGNFPGRFSGRQFSNSRSEMNVSTLELGDSALYLCASSLDRWNTEAFFGQGTRLTVV.

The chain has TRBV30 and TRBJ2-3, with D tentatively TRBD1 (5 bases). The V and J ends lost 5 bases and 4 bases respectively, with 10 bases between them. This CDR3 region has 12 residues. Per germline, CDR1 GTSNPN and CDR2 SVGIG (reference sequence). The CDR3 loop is CAWGTRADTQYF. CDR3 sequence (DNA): TGTGCCTGGGGTACCAGGGCAGATACGCAGTATTTT.

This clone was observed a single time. DNA for the CDR3: TGTGCCAGCAGTTTAATGATAGCGGGAGGGAGCTCCTACGAGCAGTACTTC. Translated, it gives CASSLMIAGGSSYEQYF. The chain uses TRBV28 and TRBJ2-7; 11 bases are shared with TRBD2. Germline V gene data show CDR1 as MDHEN and CDR2 as SYDVKM. The CDR3 length is 17 residues. With 2 bases clipped from V and 0 bases from J, the junction kept 6 bases outside the gene matches.

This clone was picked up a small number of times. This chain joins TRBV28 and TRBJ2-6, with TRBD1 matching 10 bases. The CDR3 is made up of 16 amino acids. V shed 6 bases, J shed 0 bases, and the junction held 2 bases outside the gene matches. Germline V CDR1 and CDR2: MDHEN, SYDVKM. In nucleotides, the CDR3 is TGTGCCAGCAGCCGGGACAGGGGCTCTGGGGCCAACGTCCTGACTTTC. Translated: CASSRDRGSGANVLTF.

In nucleotides, the CDR3 is TGTGCCAGCAGCCAAGATGGAGGCGAGAAGCAGTACTTC. It encodes CASSQDGGEKQYF. The V gene is TRBV14, the J gene TRBJ2-7; D is possibly TRBD2 (5 bases). With 0 bases removed from V and 8 bases from J, the gap between germline ends came to 11 bases. Germline assignment: CDR1 SGHDN and CDR2 FVKESK. This CDR3 comprises 13 residues.

CDR3 residues: CASSWTSGRVVADTQYF. The CDR3 DNA follows: TGTGCCAGCAGTTGGACTAGCGGGAGGGTCGTCGCAGATACGCAGTATTTT. The J gene is TRBJ2-3, the V gene TRBV27; 15 nucleotides match TRBD2. The CDR3 has 17 amino acids. V dropped 4 bases and J dropped 4; count of bases not matched to a gene: 6. CDR1 is MNHEY, CDR2 SMNVEV, per germline (reference sequence).

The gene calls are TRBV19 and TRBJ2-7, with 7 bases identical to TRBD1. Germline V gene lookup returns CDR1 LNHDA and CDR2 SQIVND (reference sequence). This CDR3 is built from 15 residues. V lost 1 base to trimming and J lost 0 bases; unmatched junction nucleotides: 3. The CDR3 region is CASSIGTGNSYEQYF. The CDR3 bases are TGTGCCAGTAGTATAGGGACAGGCAACTCCTACGAGCAGTACTTC.

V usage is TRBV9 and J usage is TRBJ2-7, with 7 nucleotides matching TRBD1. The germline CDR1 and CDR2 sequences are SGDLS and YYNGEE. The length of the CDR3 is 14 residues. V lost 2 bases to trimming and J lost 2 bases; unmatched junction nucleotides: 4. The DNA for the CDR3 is TGTGCCAGCAGCGTGGGGACAGCCCCCTACGAGCAGTACTTC. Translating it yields CASSVGTAPYEQYF. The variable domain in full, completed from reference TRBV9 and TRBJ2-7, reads DSGVTQTPKHLITATGQRVTLRCSPRSGDLSVYWYQQSLDQGLQFLIQYYNGEERAKGNILERFSAQQFPDLHSELNLSSLELGDSALYFCASSVGTAPYEQYFGPGTRLTVT.

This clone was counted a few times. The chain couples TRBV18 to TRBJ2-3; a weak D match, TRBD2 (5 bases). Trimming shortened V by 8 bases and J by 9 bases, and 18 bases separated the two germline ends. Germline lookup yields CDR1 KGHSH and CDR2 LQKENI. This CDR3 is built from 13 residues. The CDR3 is CASQVSTEGTQYF. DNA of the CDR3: TGTGCCAGCCAAGTCTCAACAGAGGGAACGCAGTATTTT.

This chain's CDR3 is CASSPIQGADAELFF. In DNA, the CDR3 is TGTGCCAGCTCACCCATACAGGGGGCGGATGCGGAGCTGTTTTTT. This chain links TRBV18 with TRBJ2-2; 9 positions match TRBD1. Germline V lookup: CDR1 KGHSH, CDR2 LQKENI. Trimming at V came to 3 bases and at J to 10 bases, leaving 9 bases not matched to a gene. The CDR3 runs to 15 residues.